The 26 T cell receptor beta chains below all came from one sample that was sequenced in a study of T cell responses to AZD1222 COVID-19 vaccine. Assay used: immunoSEQ multiplex PCR; TCRdb lists only in-frame clones, some missing. This sample has tens of thousands of clones, with around four fifths found just once. The sequencing used peripheral blood, collected on day 0 of AZD1222 vaccination. All receptors come from an adult in good health.

The CDR3 is CASSETSNQPQHF. DNA of the CDR3: TGTGCCAGCAGTGAAACCAGCAATCAGCCCCAGCATTTT. The J gene is TRBJ1-5, the V gene TRBV2, with D hard to call. Trimming removed 2 bases at V and 1 base at J, with 3 bases between. Germline CDR1 reads SNHLY; CDR2 reads FYNNEI. The CDR3 is made up of 13 amino acids.

The rearrangement links TRBV2 to TRBJ1-1; D is unclear. With 4 bases removed from V and 1 base from J, the gap between germline ends came to 10 bases. This CDR3 is built from 14 residues. CDR1 is SNHLY and CDR2 is FYNNEI in the germline V gene. The DNA for the CDR3 is TGTGCCAGCAGTGCCGAACAGACGAACACTGAAGCTTTCTTT. Its translation: CASSAEQTNTEAFF.

The chain joins TRBV9 to TRBJ1-1; D gene unclear. The length of the CDR3 is 14 residues. Germline V lookup: CDR1 SGDLS, CDR2 YYNGEE. The V end was cut by 4 bases, the J end by 0 bases, with 10 bases between. CDR3 loop: CASSPTGLNTEAFF. In DNA form, the CDR3 reads TGTGCCAGCAGCCCAACCGGGTTGAACACTGAAGCTTTCTTT.

The V gene is TRBV20-1, the J gene TRBJ2-3; D remains unclear. The germline gives CDR1 DFQATT, CDR2 SNEGSKA (reference sequence). Trimming took 5 bases from V and 2 from J, leaving 5 bases between them. This CDR3 spans 11 amino acids. CDR3 loop: CSAVTTDTQYF. The CDR3 bases are TGCAGTGCTGTTACCACAGATACGCAGTATTTT.

This chain connects TRBV5-1 to TRBJ1-6, with D possibly being TRBD1 (5 bases). The ends were cut back, 0 bases at V and 5 bases at J, with 9 bases in the middle. Germline CDR1 is SGHRS and CDR2 is YFSETQ. The CDR3 sequence is 15 residues long. The chain's CDR3 is CASSLDRPDNSPLHF. In DNA, the CDR3 is TGCGCCAGCAGCTTGGACAGGCCCGATAATTCACCCCTCCACTTT.

This chain links TRBV5-1 with TRBJ1-3; D is possibly TRBD1 (6 bases). The germline V and J ends were trimmed by 1 base and 4 bases, with 12 bases remaining between them. Germline CDR1 reads SGHRS; CDR2 reads YFSETQ. The CDR3 has 15 amino acids. The DNA for the CDR3 is TGCGCCAGCAGCTTGTCCACAGGGCAGGGAAACACCATATATTTT. It specifies CASSLSTGQGNTIYF.

The chain employs TRBV4-2 and TRBJ2-5, with TRBD2 as a possible D gene (5 bases). V lost 1 base and J lost 6, with 9 bases in between. There are 13 residues in the CDR3. Germline V CDR1 and CDR2: LGHNA, YNFKEQ. CDR3 sequence: CASSQGESQTQYF. CDR3 DNA: TGTGCCAGCAGCCAAGGGGAGTCCCAGACCCAGTACTTC.

In this sample, this clone turned up once. This chain joins TRBV11-1 and TRBJ2-7; 10 bases match TRBD1. The CDR3 length is 15 residues. Trimming cost V 2 bases and J 4 bases; bases outside gene matches: 5. Looked up from germline, CDR1 is SGHAT and CDR2 is FQDESV (reference sequence). CDR3 sequence: CASSLRRTGGYEQYF. The CDR3 DNA reads TGTGCCAGCAGCTTAAGGAGGACAGGGGGTTACGAGCAGTACTTC.

The V and J genes are TRBV7-2 and TRBJ1-2; 7 bases agree with TRBD1. Germline V lookup: CDR1 SGHTA, CDR2 FQGNSA. The CDR3 sequence is 14 residues long. The V segment lost 1 base and the J segment 4 bases; nucleotides outside the gene matches: 3. The CDR3, as DNA: TGTGCCAGCAGCTTAGATCAGGGGGTCTATGGCTACACCTTC. Its protein product is CASSLDQGVYGYTF.

The CDR3 nucleotides are TGTGCCACCAGCAGAGATGGCCTGAATCAGCCCCAGCATTTT. Amino acid sequence: CATSRDGLNQPQHF. The V and J genes are TRBV15 and TRBJ1-5, with unresolved D. Germline V CDR1 and CDR2: LNHNV, YYDKDF (reference sequence). The CDR3 is 14 amino acids. Trimming left V 0 bases short and J 4 bases short, with 7 bases between.

This rearrangement joins TRBV7-2 to TRBJ2-5, with D unresolved. CDR3 size: 14 residues. V was pared by 6 bases and J by 4 bases, with 15 bases between. Germline values: CDR1 SGHTA, CDR2 FQGNSA. Here the CDR3 DNA reads TGTGCCAGCAGTCTGCTAGGTTTAAGAGAGACCCAGTACTTC. It is translated as CASSLLGLRETQYF.

This chain connects TRBV19 to TRBJ2-7, with D unresolved. The CDR3 contains 13 residues. Trimming took off 5 bases at V and 2 bases at J, with 10 bases between the two ends. Germline V gene data show CDR1 as LNHDA and CDR2 as SQIVND (reference sequence). The CDR3 region is CASSPGSAYEQYF. The CDR3 nucleotides read TGTGCCAGTAGTCCAGGTTCAGCCTACGAGCAGTACTTC.

Comment on this clone: At one boundary the junction diverges from the germline segment, which might be a read error. The rearrangement joins TRBV20-1 to TRBJ2-5, with TRBD2 matching over 7 bases. The CDR3 spans 15 residues. The V gene's germline CDR1 is DFQATT and CDR2 SNEGSKA (reference sequence). The chain's CDR3 is CSASFLRGSPEAQYF. The CDR3 DNA is TGCAGTGCTAGTTTTTTGCGGGGGTCCCCAGAGGCCCAGTACTTC.

This chain connects TRBV7-2 to TRBJ2-7; no clear D gene. V shed 4 bases and J shed 0 bases, with 4 bases lying between them. CDR1 and CDR2 (germline): SGHTA, FQGNSA. There are 12 residues in the CDR3. CDR3 nucleotide sequence: TGTGCCAGCAGCTGGGGCTCCTACGAGCAGTACTTC. Protein: CASSWGSYEQYF.

This chain links TRBV6-5 with TRBJ2-4; a weak D match, TRBD1 (6 bases). Trimming took 2 bases from V and 3 from J, leaving 14 bases between them. The CDR3 is 16 residues long. Per germline, CDR1 MNHEY and CDR2 SVGAGI. Here the CDR3 DNA reads TGTGCCAGCAGTTACCAACAGGGTTTCGACAAAAACATTCAGTACTTC. Translation: CASSYQQGFDKNIQYF.

This clone was detected only a few times. The chain recombines TRBV10-3 with TRBJ1-2; weak D call: TRBD1 (6 bases). Germline V gene sequence: CDR1 ENHRY, CDR2 SYGVKD. Trimming took off 1 base at V and 0 bases at J, with 21 bases between the two ends. This CDR3 is built from 19 residues. This CDR3 reads CAISEYSTARTASNYGYTF. The CDR3 DNA sequence: TGTGCCATCAGTGAGTACTCCACCGCCCGGACAGCTTCTAACTATGGCTACACCTTC.

This clone came up once. The rearrangement uses TRBV7-3 and TRBJ1-6; 9 positions agree with TRBD1. V was pared by 2 bases and J by 9 bases, with 8 bases of the junction left unmatched. CDR1 and CDR2 from the germline V gene are SGHTA and FQGTGA. There are 16 residues in the CDR3. The CDR3 DNA is TGTGCCAGCAGCTTACTAGGGACAGGGAATGGTTCACCCCTCCACTTT. Its protein is CASSLLGTGNGSPLHF.

The CDR3 region has the DNA TGTGCCAGCAGGGACAGGGGGCTTGGAAACACCATATATTTT. Translation gives CASRDRGLGNTIYF. The chain combines TRBV6-5 with TRBJ1-3, with 11 nucleotides matching TRBD1. After removal of 6 bases from V and 3 bases from J, the junction contained 1 base not matched to a gene. The germline V gene encodes CDR1 MNHEY and CDR2 SVGAGI. CDR3 length: 14 amino acids.

The table lists this clone with a few counts. The CDR3 DNA sequence: TGTGCCAGCAGCCTGGTCCGGGGCGAAACCGGGGAGCTGTTTTTT. Encoded protein: CASSLVRGETGELFF. The chain links TRBV6-5 to TRBJ2-2, with D perhaps being TRBD1 or TRBD2 (5 bases each). V was trimmed by 6 bases and J by 5 bases, leaving 16 bases between them. This CDR3 is 15 amino acids long. Germline values: CDR1 MNHEY, CDR2 SVGAGI.

J is TRBJ1-5 and V is TRBV9; maybe TRBD1 (5 bases). Trimming shortened V by 3 bases and J by 6 bases, and 16 bases separated the two germline ends. CDR3 length equals 15 residues. Germline CDR1 and CDR2: SGDLS and YYNGEE. CDR3 nucleotides: TGTGCCAGCAGCGACCAACCCGGGGCGGGTCAGCCCCAGCATTTT. Its protein is CASSDQPGAGQPQHF.

This chain uses TRBV7-2 with TRBJ2-6; D is possibly TRBD1 or TRBD2 (5 bases each). The CDR3 has 15 residues. CDR1 is SGHTA and CDR2 is FQGNSA in the germline V gene. Trimming took 5 bases from V and 0 from J, leaving 8 bases between them. This CDR3 is CASSRDLSGANVLTF. CDR3 bases: TGTGCCAGCAGCCGGGACCTCTCTGGGGCCAACGTCCTGACTTTC.

This sequence joins TRBV13 and TRBJ2-2; the match to TRBD2 covers 14 bases. The CDR3 has 22 residues. V lost 0 bases and J lost 4; bases outside the gene matches: 16. Germline CDR1 PRHDT, CDR2 FYEKMQ (reference sequence). In nucleotides, the CDR3 is TGTGCCAGCAGCTTAGGTACGGGACTAGCGGGGGAATCATCCCGTTTCACCGGGGAGCTGTTTTTT. As protein: CASSLGTGLAGESSRFTGELFF.

The rearrangement links TRBV10-3 to TRBJ1-1; D gene unclear. CDR3 length: 12 amino acids. CDR1 and CDR2 from the germline V gene are ENHRY and SYGVKD. Between the trimmed V and J ends, which lost 3 bases and 4 bases, there was a span of 6 bases. CDR3 nucleotides: TGTGCCATCAGTGACGGGCGCACTGAAGCTTTCTTT. As protein: CAISDGRTEAFF.

The chain links TRBV5-1 to TRBJ2-3, with TRBD2 matching 9 bases. CDR3 length equals 15 residues. The germline CDR1 and CDR2 sequences are SGHRS and YFSETQ. V lost 8 bases, J lost 6 bases, and 13 bases stayed unmatched. The DNA for the CDR3 is TGCGCCAGAAAACTAGCGGGCGGATTTGCGGATACGCAGTATTTT. Encoded protein: CARKLAGGFADTQYF.

The J gene is TRBJ2-3, the V gene TRBV7-2; 9 bases fit TRBD2. This CDR3 comprises 17 residues. Germline CDR1 is SGHTA and CDR2 is FQGNSA. V shed 0 bases, J shed 2 bases, and the junction held 6 bases outside the gene matches. The DNA of the CDR3 is TGTGCCAGCAGCTTAGCATCGCTAGCGGGGCACACAGATACGCAGTATTTT. This translates into CASSLASLAGHTDTQYF.

The chain carries TRBV11-2 and TRBJ2-1, with 9 bases aligning to TRBD2. CDR1 and CDR2 from the germline V gene are SGHAT and FQNNGV. The CDR3 contains 18 residues. V lost 0 bases, J lost 8 bases, and 14 bases stayed unmatched. The CDR3 DNA reads TGTGCCAGCAGCTTAGAGGGATTTTTGGCGGGGGGGCCCGATGAGCAGTTCTTC. Its translation: CASSLEGFLAGGPDEQFF.